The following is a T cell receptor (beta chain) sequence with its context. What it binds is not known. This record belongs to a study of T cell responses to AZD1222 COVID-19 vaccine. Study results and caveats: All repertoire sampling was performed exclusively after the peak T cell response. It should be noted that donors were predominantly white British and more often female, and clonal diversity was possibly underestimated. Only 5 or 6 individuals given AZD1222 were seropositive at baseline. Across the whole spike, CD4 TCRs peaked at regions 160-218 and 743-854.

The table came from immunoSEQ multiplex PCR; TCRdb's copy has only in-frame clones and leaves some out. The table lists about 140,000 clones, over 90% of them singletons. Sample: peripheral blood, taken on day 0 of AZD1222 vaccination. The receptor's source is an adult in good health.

The CDR3 DNA follows: TGTGCCTGGACAGTGCTTTCTGGAAACACCATATATTTT. It encodes CAWTVLSGNTIYF. V gene TRBV30 combines with J gene TRBJ1-3, with unresolved D. Germline V gene sequence: CDR1 GTSNPN, CDR2 SVGIG (reference sequence). The CDR3 has 13 residues. Trimming cost V 4 bases and J 1 base, with 8 bases left between them.